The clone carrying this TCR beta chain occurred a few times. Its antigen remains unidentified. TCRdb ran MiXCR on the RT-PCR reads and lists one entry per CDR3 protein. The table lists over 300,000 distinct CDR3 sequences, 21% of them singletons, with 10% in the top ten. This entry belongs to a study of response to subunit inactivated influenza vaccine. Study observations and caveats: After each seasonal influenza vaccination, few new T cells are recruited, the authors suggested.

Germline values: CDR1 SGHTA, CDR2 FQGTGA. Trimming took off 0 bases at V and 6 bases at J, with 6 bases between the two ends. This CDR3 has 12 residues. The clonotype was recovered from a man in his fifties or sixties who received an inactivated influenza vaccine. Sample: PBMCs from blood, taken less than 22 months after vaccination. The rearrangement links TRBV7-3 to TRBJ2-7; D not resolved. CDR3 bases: TGTGCCAGCAGCTTAACTCCGGGCGAGCAGTACTTC. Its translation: CASSLTPGEQYF.